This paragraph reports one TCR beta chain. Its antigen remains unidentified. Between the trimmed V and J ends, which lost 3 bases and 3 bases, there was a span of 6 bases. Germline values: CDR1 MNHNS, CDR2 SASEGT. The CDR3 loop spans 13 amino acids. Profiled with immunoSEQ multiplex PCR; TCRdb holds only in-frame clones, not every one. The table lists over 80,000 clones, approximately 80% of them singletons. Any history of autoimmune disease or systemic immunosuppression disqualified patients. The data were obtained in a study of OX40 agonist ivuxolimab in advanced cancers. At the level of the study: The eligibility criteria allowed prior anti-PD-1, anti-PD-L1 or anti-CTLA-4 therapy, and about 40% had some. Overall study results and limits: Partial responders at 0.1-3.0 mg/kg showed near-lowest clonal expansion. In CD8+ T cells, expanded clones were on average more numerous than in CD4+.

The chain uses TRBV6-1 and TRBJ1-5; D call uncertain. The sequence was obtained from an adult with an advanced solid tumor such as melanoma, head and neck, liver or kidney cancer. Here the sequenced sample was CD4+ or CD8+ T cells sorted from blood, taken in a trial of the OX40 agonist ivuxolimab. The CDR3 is CASSETSNQPQHF. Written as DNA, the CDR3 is TGTGCCAGCAGTGAGACATCCAATCAGCCCCAGCATTTT.